This TCR beta chain comes out of a study of cytomegalovirus exposure and HLA in healthy donors. Details on this clone: What it binds is unknown.

Notes on the study in general: As immune exposure information, only CMV serostatus was available.

A multiplex PCR was run with 60 Vbeta primers and 13 Jbeta primers. Here immunoSEQ multiplex PCR was the method, and the copy in TCRdb shows in-frame clones only, minus some. The sample holds 200,000 or so clones; about 80% are singletons and the top ten take approximately 2.9%. The CDR3 is 15 residues long. V dropped 7 bases and J dropped 8; count of bases not matched to a gene: 15. Looked up from germline, CDR1 is ENHRY and CDR2 is SYGVKD. The source of this sequence is a woman aged 45-60 years in good health and CMV-seropositive. The chain links TRBV10-3 to TRBJ1-2; 8 nucleotides match TRBD1. Source material: PBMCs. Here the CDR3 reads CAITADRGSNMGYTF. The CDR3 DNA reads TGTGCCATCACTGCAGACAGGGGTAGCAATATGGGCTACACCTTC.